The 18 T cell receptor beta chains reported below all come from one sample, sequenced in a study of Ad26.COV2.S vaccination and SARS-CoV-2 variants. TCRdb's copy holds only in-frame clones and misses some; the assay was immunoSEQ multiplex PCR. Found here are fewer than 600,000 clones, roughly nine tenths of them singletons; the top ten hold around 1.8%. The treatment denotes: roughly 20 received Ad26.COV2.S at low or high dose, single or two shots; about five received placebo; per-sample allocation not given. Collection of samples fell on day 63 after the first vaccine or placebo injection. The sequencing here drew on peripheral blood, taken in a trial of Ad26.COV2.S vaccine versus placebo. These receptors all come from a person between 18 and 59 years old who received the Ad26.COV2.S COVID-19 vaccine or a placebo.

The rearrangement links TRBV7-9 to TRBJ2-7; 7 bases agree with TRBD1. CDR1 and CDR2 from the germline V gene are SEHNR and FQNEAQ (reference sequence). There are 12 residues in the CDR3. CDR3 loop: CATKTGLREQYF. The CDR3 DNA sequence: TGTGCTACGAAGACAGGGCTCCGCGAGCAGTACTTC.

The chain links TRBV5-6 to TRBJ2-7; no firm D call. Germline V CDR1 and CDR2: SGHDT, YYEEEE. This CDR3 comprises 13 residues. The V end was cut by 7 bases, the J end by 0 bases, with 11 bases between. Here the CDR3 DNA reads TGTGCCAGCGCAGTTTGGAGCTCCTACGAGCAGTACTTC. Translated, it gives CASAVWSSYEQYF.

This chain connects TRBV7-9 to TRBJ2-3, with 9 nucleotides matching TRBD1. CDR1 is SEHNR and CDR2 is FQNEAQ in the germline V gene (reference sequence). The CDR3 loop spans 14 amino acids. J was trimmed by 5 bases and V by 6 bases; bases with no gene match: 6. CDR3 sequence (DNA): TGTGCCAGCAGAGAGGGACAGGGCATAGATACGCAGTATTTT. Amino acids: CASREGQGIDTQYF.

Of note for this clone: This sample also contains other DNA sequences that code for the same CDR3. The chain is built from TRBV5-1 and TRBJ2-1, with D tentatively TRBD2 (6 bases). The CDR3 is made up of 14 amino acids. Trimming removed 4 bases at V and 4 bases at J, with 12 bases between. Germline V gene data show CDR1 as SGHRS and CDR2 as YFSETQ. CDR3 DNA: TGCGCCAGCAGCACGGGACTTGTTTACAATGAGCAGTTCTTC. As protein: CASSTGLVYNEQFF. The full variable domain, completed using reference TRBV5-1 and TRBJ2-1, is KAGVTQTPRYLIKTRGQQVTLSCSPISGHRSVSWYQQTPGQGLQFLFEYFSETQRNKGNFPGRFSGRQFSNSRSEMNVSTLELGDSALYLCASSTGLVYNEQFFGPGTRLTVL.

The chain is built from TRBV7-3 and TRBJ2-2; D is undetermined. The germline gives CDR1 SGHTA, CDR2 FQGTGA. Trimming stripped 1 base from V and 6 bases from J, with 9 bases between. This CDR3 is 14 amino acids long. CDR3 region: CASSLNTYSGELFF. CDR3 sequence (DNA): TGTGCCAGCAGCTTAAATACTTATTCCGGGGAGCTGTTTTTT.

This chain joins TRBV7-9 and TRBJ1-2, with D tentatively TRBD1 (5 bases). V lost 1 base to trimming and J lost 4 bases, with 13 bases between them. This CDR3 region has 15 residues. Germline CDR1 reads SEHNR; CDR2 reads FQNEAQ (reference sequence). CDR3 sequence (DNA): TGTGCCAGCAGCTTAGAGTACCCAGGGATCTATGGCTACACCTTC. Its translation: CASSLEYPGIYGYTF. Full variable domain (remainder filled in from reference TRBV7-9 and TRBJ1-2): DTGVSQNPRHKITKRGQNVTFRCDPISEHNRLYWYRQTLGQGPEFLTYFQNEAQLEKSRLLSDRFSAERPKGSFSTLEIQRTEQGDSAMYLCASSLEYPGIYGYTFGSGTRLTVV.

The CDR3 DNA reads TGTGCCAGCAGCCTCAGGGCACATACGCAGTATTTT. Protein product: CASSLRAHTQYF. The V gene is TRBV5-5, the J gene TRBJ2-3, with a weak D call TRBD1 (5 bases). Germline CDR1 SGHKS, CDR2 YYEKEE (reference sequence). Trimming took 4 bases from V and 7 from J, leaving 10 bases between them. The CDR3 has 12 amino acids.

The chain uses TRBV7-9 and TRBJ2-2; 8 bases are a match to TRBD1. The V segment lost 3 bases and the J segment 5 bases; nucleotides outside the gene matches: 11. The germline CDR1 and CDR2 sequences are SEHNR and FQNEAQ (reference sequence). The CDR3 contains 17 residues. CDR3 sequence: CASSLGRGLEKTGELFF. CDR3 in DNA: TGTGCCAGCAGCTTGGGCAGGGGGCTGGAAAAAACCGGGGAGCTGTTTTTT.

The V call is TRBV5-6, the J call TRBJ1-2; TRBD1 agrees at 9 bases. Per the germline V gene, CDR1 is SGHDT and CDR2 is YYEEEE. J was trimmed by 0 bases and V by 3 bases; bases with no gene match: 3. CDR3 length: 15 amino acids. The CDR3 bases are TGTGCCAGCAGCTGGGGGGACAGGGCTAACTATGGCTACACCTTC. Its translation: CASSWGDRANYGYTF.

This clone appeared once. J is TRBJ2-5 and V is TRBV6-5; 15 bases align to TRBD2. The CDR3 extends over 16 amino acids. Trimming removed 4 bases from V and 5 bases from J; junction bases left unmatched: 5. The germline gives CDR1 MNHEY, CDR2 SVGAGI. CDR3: CASSWTSGRGRETQYF. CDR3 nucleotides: TGTGCCAGCAGTTGGACTAGCGGGAGGGGCCGGGAGACCCAGTACTTC.

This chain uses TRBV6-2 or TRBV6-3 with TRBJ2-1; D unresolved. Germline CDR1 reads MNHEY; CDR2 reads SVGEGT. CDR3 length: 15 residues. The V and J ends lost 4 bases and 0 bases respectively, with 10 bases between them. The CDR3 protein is CASSSLSSSYNEQFF. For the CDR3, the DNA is TGTGCCAGCAGTTCTCTATCAAGCTCCTACAATGAGCAGTTCTTC.

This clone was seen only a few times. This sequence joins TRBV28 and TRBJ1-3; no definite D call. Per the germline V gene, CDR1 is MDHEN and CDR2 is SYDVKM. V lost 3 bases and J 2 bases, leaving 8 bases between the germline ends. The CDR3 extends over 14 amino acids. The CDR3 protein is CASSFGGTGNTIYF. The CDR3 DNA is TGTGCCAGCAGTTTTGGAGGGACTGGAAACACCATATATTTT.

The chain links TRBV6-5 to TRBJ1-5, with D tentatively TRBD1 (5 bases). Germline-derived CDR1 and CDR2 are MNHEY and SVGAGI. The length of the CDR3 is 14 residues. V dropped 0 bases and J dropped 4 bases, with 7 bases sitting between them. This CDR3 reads CASSYSKGNQPQHF. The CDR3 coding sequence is TGTGCCAGCAGTTACTCGAAGGGGAATCAGCCCCAGCATTTT.

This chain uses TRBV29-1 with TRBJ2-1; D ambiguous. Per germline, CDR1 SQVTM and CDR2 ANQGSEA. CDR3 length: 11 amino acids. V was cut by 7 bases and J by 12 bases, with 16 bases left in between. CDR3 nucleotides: TGCAGCGCGGGTCTCTACGCCATGCAGTTCTTC. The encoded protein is CSAGLYAMQFF.

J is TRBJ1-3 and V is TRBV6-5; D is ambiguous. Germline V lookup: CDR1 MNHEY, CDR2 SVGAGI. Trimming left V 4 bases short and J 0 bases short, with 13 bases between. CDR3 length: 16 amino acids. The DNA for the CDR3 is TGTGCCAGCAGTTCTGACTCCTGGAACTCTGGAAACACCATATATTTT. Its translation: CASSSDSWNSGNTIYF.

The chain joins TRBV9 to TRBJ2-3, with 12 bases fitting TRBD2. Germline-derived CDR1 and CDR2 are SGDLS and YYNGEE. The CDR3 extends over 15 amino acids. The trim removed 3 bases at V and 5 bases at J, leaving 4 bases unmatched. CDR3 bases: TGTGCCAGCAGCGCGACTAGCGGGAGTGTAGATACGCAGTATTTT. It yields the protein CASSATSGSVDTQYF.

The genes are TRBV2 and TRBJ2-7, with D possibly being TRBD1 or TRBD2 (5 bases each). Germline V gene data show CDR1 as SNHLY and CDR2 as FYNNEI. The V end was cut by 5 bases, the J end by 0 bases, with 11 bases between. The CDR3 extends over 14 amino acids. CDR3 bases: TGTGCCAGCAGTCGGGGCAGTATCTCCTACGAGCAGTACTTC. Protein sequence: CASSRGSISYEQYF.

Here the CDR3 DNA reads TGTGCCAGAAGCTTCCTAGACCGCCGTAATGAAAAACTGTTTTTT. This codes for CARSFLDRRNEKLFF. The gene calls are TRBV5-3 and TRBJ1-4; D is unresolved. TRBV5-3 falls under the ORF class, with uncertain function. Trimming removed 2 bases from V and 4 bases from J, with 12 bases in between. The CDR3 spans 15 residues.